This entry lists 8 T cell receptor beta chains sequenced from one sample in a study of graft-versus-host responses after intestinal transplantation. Profiling relied on immunoSEQ multiplex PCR, and the TCRdb table lists in-frame clones only, not all of them. The table has 70,000 to 95,000 clones, about 93% seen once. The antigens these receptors bind are not known. The sequencing used unstimulated CD8+ T cells sorted from spleen or lymph node cells, collected before transplant. Every receptor here comes from a human donor who was the organ donor for an intestinal transplant.

This chain links TRBV4-1 with TRBJ2-7, with 13 nucleotides matching TRBD2. This CDR3 has 15 residues. The germline gives CDR1 MGHRA, CDR2 YSYEKL. J was trimmed by 7 bases and V by 4 bases; bases with no gene match: 7. CDR3 sequence reads: CASSPQLAGGKEQYF. CDR3 in DNA: TGCGCCAGCAGCCCGCAACTAGCGGGAGGGAAGGAGCAGTACTTC.

The V and J genes are TRBV19 and TRBJ1-1, with D perhaps matching TRBD1 (6 bases). Per germline, CDR1 LNHDA and CDR2 SQIVND (reference sequence). Trimming stripped 5 bases from V and 7 bases from J, with 17 bases between. The CDR3 runs to 14 residues. The CDR3 here is CASSPYRVSDEAFF. CDR3 bases: TGTGCCAGTAGTCCCTACAGGGTCAGTGATGAAGCTTTCTTT.

V usage is TRBV9 and J usage is TRBJ2-6; D is unclear. With 0 bases removed from V and 2 bases from J, the gap between germline ends came to 6 bases. The V gene's germline CDR1 is SGDLS and CDR2 YYNGEE. There are 15 residues in the CDR3. The CDR3 nucleotides are TGTGCCAGCAGCGTAGAGGAGACTGGGGCCAACGTCCTGACTTTC. Protein product: CASSVEETGANVLTF.

The gene calls are TRBV9 and TRBJ1-4, with 7 nucleotides matching TRBD1. The germline V gene has CDR1 SGDLS and CDR2 YYNGEE. The length of the CDR3 is 15 residues. With V trimmed by 2 bases and J by 5 bases, 6 bases remained unmatched. The CDR3 coding sequence is TGTGCCAGCAGCGTTTGGGACAGCGAGAATGAAAAACTGTTTTTT. Its translation is CASSVWDSENEKLFF. The whole variable domain, filled in from reference TRBV9 and TRBJ1-4, reads DSGVTQTPKHLITATGQRVTLRCSPRSGDLSVYWYQQSLDQGLQFLIQYYNGEERAKGNILERFSAQQFPDLHSELNLSSLELGDSALYFCASSVWDSENEKLFFGSGTQLSVL.

The CDR3 here is CASAPGQGYYEQYF. For the CDR3, the DNA is TGTGCCAGCGCCCCAGGACAGGGGTACTACGAGCAGTACTTC. This chain connects TRBV27 to TRBJ2-7, with 9 bases aligning to TRBD1. CDR1 and CDR2 from the germline V gene are MNHEY and SMNVEV (reference sequence). V was clipped by 8 bases and J by 3 bases; unmatched bases: 8. CDR3 length: 14 residues.

The genes are TRBV7-9 and TRBJ2-5, with D perhaps TRBD1 (5 bases). Germline lookup yields CDR1 SEHNR and CDR2 FQNEAQ (reference sequence). There are 15 residues in the CDR3. The V gene lost 6 bases and the J gene lost 4 bases, with 18 bases spanning the gap. The CDR3 nucleotides read TGTGCCAGCAGGTCCCCGACACAGGTCCCAGAGACCCAGTACTTC. Its protein is CASRSPTQVPETQYF. Full variable domain (missing parts from reference TRBV7-9 and TRBJ2-5): DTGVSQNPRHKITKRGQNVTFRCDPISEHNRLYWYRQTLGQGPEFLTYFQNEAQLEKSRLLSDRFSAERPKGSFSTLEIQRTEQGDSAMYLCASRSPTQVPETQYFGPGTRLLVL.

This clone was detected only once. The genes are TRBV4-1 and TRBJ1-6, with a weak D call TRBD1 (6 bases). The CDR3 totals 15 residues. With 2 bases removed from V and 9 bases from J, the gap between germline ends came to 14 bases. Per germline, CDR1 MGHRA and CDR2 YSYEKL. CDR3 region: CASSQLQGYGSPLHF. The CDR3, as DNA: TGCGCCAGCAGCCAATTACAGGGCTATGGTTCACCCCTCCACTTT.

Turning to this clone: This specimen includes other DNA sequences encoding the same CDR3. The chain uses TRBV28 and TRBJ2-5; D unclear. CDR1 is MDHEN, CDR2 SYDVKM, per germline. The CDR3 has 14 residues. The V gene lost 3 bases and the J gene lost 4 bases, with 12 bases spanning the gap. The CDR3 DNA sequence: TGTGCCAGCAGTTTTTTACCGCGCCCAGAGACCCAGTACTTC. It specifies CASSFLPRPETQYF.